This record concerns one T cell receptor (beta chain) sequence. The antigen it binds to is not known. The sample comes from a study of cytomegalovirus exposure and HLA in healthy donors (TCRdb year 2017). Looking at the study overall: According to an earlier analysis of 587 of the donors, some 180 million T cells yielded over 100 million unique TCR beta sequences and approximately 280 Gb of sequence data. Roughly 310 gigabases of sequencing data and 70 million to 100 million unique TCR sequences were included in an early release covering under 650 HLA-typed donors. The number of typed donors differed by locus: about 629-630 for A, B, C, DRB1 and DQB1; about 520 for DQA1; around 580 for DPA1; and roughly 470 for DPB1. All discovery cohort repertoires had been generated using a single sequencing platform. The aim of the study was to test whether cataloging public T cell receptors could identify signatures of past pathogen exposure. Besides the first cohort of around 670 subjects, a separate validation cohort made up of over a hundred different subjects was used. The study used immunosequencing to profile the T cell repertoires of 670 or so subjects and linked those repertoires to cytomegalovirus serostatus. Donor age, sex, ethnicity and CMV serostatus were compiled alongside the repertoire data. About five DR-DQ haplotypes were treated as single units for association and clustering because of strong linkage in the cohort. Of the 350 to 450 genotyped donors, approximately 81% were placed in the genetic ancestry cluster associated with self-reported Caucasian donors. Rather than drawing on any new phenotypic data, the later analysis identified candidate immune exposures from TCR beta sequences and the way those sequences occurred across donors. To predict cytomegalovirus infection status, the study combined high-throughput TCR immunosequencing, statistical association of individual TCRs with disease status, and machine learning. A later genetic analysis used genome-wide SNP genotypes for about 60% of the roughly 700 donors, treating that subset as a discovery cohort. To study patterns of TCR occurrence, a later analysis re-analyzed previously published TCR beta repertoires from 666 donors and added high-resolution HLA genotyping. Among 300 to 450 genotyped donors of the cohort, an average of about 240,000 unique TCR beta nucleotide sequences were sequenced per donor, roughly a sixth of them non-productive. In an earlier analysis of roughly 600 of the donors, high-throughput TCR beta sequencing was used to judge whether each TCR beta V gene segment behaved as functional or pseudogenic. HLA typing covered class I and class II loci at four-digit resolution. The study at large found these results: The authors suggested that the approach could potentially be generalized to other disease states and immunological phenotypes. A cluster of highly shared sequence variants was judged likely to represent a technical artifact of the sequencing pipeline. Because counts were too low, some 17 rarely observed V segments, including chromosome 9 orphons, were excluded from the earlier analysis of 587 of the donors. In a later genetic analysis, fewer N-insertions in productive TCRs were reported among donors in an Asian-associated ancestry cluster than the approximately 710-donor mean. A further reported finding was that TCR beta sequences accurately predicted the HLA-A and HLA-B alleles for most subjects in the first cohort. In a later analysis, 15,000 to 20,000 TCR beta sequences were associated with specific HLA alleles at a false discovery rate of 0.05. Cytomegalovirus status was reported to be diagnosed by the classifier with high specificity and sensitivity in both the original and validation cohorts. A total of roughly 160 TCR beta chains were listed by the study as associated with cytomegalovirus. When HLA alleles, especially DR and DQ, strongly co-occurred, TCR associations were difficult to assign to individual alleles. Most CMV-associated TCR beta chains appeared to be HLA-restricted in a later analysis, and the HLA associations seemed to be driven largely by CMV exposure. In a later analysis, TCR association rates were found to vary across HLA loci, with the most associated TCRs seen for DRB1 alleles and the fewest for HLA-C alleles. V-gene and J-gene trimming of TCR beta chains was associated with a missense DCLRE1C variant in a later genetic analysis, and the association was replicated in an independent cohort. In an earlier analysis of around 500 of the donors, most TCR beta V segments appeared in productive rearrangements about 90% or about 30% of the time, broadly matching IMGT annotations. In a later analysis, HLA-associated TCR beta chains showed more clonal expansion and lower generation probabilities than non-associated chains that were equally common. Sequencing depth was assumed to be roughly uniform across donors in the presence/absence analyses, though that assumption may not hold. While some public TCRs were present in many individuals, most TCR sequences turned up only very rarely across donors. Some IMGT-functional V segments, including TRBV6-2 and TRBV6-3, could not be told apart with the 87-base-pair reads, so those segments were excluded. Because HLA typing was missing for some donors at each locus, association tests included only the typed subset. This cohort had only TCR beta chains sequenced, and the lack of alpha or paired-chain data limited which features could be detected. A few of the identified cytomegalovirus-associated TCR beta chains were confirmed in vitro to be specific for cytomegalovirus antigens. According to a later analysis, parvovirus B19, influenza, CMV and Epstein-Barr virus appeared linked to several top co-occurrence clusters. CMV serostatus was the only immune exposure information available for the cohort. Correlated functional status among segregating V segments might reflect linkage disequilibrium, but an unknown experimental factor could not be ruled out.

Library preparation was by the immunoSEQ multiplex PCR assay. A mixture of 60 forward primers for TCR Vbeta segments and 13 reverse primers for TCR Jbeta segments was used in the multiplex PCR. Amplification of the CDR3 region of rearranged TCR beta genes was performed with a multiplex PCR assay on genomic DNA. The amplified TCR beta libraries were sequenced on the Illumina HiSeq System as 87-base-pair reads. Under the source paper's analysis protocol: A later analysis counted about 80 million unique TCR beta chains across the 600 to 850 repertoires, and 9.5 million to 11 million of these chains were shared by at least two donors. To remove PCR and sequencing errors, raw reads were error-corrected and collapsed into unique sequences using a nearest-neighbor algorithm that merged closely related sequences. V, D and J gene segments were assigned by aligning CDR3 sequences to IMGT reference sequences. Each retained sequence needed at least a six-nucleotide match to both a V gene segment and a J gene segment. A rearrangement counted as productive if the CDR3 had no stop codons and remained in frame with V and J, and every other rearrangement counted as non-productive. CDR3 was defined by IMGT convention, running from the second conserved V-encoded cysteine to the conserved J-encoded phenylalanine. The earlier analysis of about 620 of the donors excluded sequences that lacked an unambiguous match to a single V gene segment. In an earlier analysis of around 600 of the donors, V segments were called functional above 56.7% productive rearrangements and were called segregating when the between-donor standard deviation exceeded 5%. A statistical classification framework was built for diagnosing cytomegalovirus status from the catalog of TCR beta chain sequences. In a later analysis, TCR nucleotide sequences were compared against IMGT/GENE-DB human TR gene sequences so that V and J genes could be assigned. In a later analysis, CDR3 sequences and most-parsimonious VDJ recombination scenarios were assigned using the TCRdist pipeline. In a later analysis, every TCR beta chain was defined by the combination of its CDR3 amino acid sequence and its V-gene family, and reads without a unique V-gene family were dropped. As a way to deal with suspected cross-contamination and a sequencing artifact, a later analysis dropped nearly 600 nucleotide sequences that were highly shared and had low generation probability. In a later analysis, a clonal expansion index for each public chain was calculated from normalized within-repertoire ranks of inferred template counts. A later analysis computed generation probabilities with a VDJ recombination model fitted to out-of-frame rearrangements, and checked the results against IGoR. A later analysis scored TCR-TCR, TCR-HLA and TCR-CMV co-occurrence with hypergeometric tests, applying a repertoire-size bias correction to TCR pairs. False discovery rates were estimated in a later analysis by permuting HLA or CMV assignments 20 times. In a later analysis, co-occurring TCRs were grouped using DBSCAN, and TCRdist sequence similarity was added for clustering within HLA-allele-positive subsets. Co-occurrence clustering excluded repertoires with fewer than 30,000 or more than 120,000 public chains, plus five with anomalous nucleotide sharing. Not all clones reach the TCRdb copy of this immuneACCESS table, which keeps in-frame sequences only. Checked studies attribute under half of the gap to unresolved V genes and leave the rest unexplained. V and J calls and clone size are given by that table; D and trimming were obtained from the DNA. The sample table gives 110,000 to 150,000 clones. The biggest ten clones account for 0.75% to 1% of the sample.

The cohort was made up of hundreds of healthy bone marrow donors. At the time of sampling, every cohort member was nominally healthy, though immune exposures that went unrecorded were likely present. The donor was CMV seronegative and was included in the group of about 350 seronegative cohort members. A peripheral blood sample was provided by each donor, and peripheral blood mononuclear cells were used for TCR beta sequencing. Genomic DNA was extracted from the blood cell samples with the Qiagen DNeasy Blood Extraction Kit. V was cut back by 0 bases and J by 7 bases, leaving a gap of 13 bases between them. Taken from cysteine to phenylalanine, the CDR3 has 14 residues. CDR3 DNA is the only sequence kept; it has 42 bases, read in frame from the first base. The germline V gene gives CDR1 as SGHRS and CDR2 as YFSETQ.

The receptor comes from a male donor in good health and CMV-seronegative. The chain joins TRBV5-1 to TRBJ2-5; TRBD2 is a possible D gene, resting on 5 matching bases. The sequenced material came from PBMCs. The CDR3 loop reads CASSLAELDGTQYF. The DNA sequence is given as TGCGCCAGCAGCTTGGCCGAACTAGATGGGACCCAGTACTTC. Reference TRBV5-1 and TRBJ2-5 proteins supply the regions before and after the CDR3; the full variable domain is: KAGVTQTPRYLIKTRGQQVTLSCSPISGHRSVSWYQQTPGQGLQFLFEYFSETQRNKGNFPGRFSGRQFSNSRSEMNVSTLELGDSALYLCASSLAELDGTQYFGPGTRLLVL.